Below, 9 T cell receptor beta chains from the same sample are listed, as sequenced in a study of T cell responses to AZD1222 COVID-19 vaccine. Clones were read by immunoSEQ multiplex PCR, and TCRdb kept only the in-frame ones, dropping some. The table shows 110,000 or so clones, with roughly 89% occurring only once. Sequences were derived from peripheral blood, sampled on day 0 of AZD1222 vaccination. Receptors originate from an adult in good health.

The sample holds a few counts of this clone. Here the CDR3 DNA reads TGTGCCAGCGCCCCGGACGCTGAAAAACTGTTTTTT. It specifies CASAPDAEKLFF. The V and J genes are TRBV6-6 and TRBJ1-4; D not resolved. The CDR3 runs to 12 residues. Germline-derived CDR1 and CDR2 are MNHNY and SVGAGI (reference sequence). Trimming left V 8 bases short and J 7 bases short, with 11 bases between.

The rearrangement joins TRBV28 to TRBJ1-3, with D perhaps TRBD1 (5 bases). In germline, CDR1 is MDHEN, CDR2 SYDVKM. The CDR3 is 16 amino acids. The V end was cut by 6 bases, the J end by 3 bases, with 18 bases between. CDR3 sequence (DNA): TGTGCCAGCAGGGGCGGGGGAAGGGGAGGTGGAAACACCATATATTTT. Translated, it gives CASRGGGRGGGNTIYF.

The V gene is TRBV27, the J gene TRBJ2-7, with D possibly TRBD2 on 7 matching bases. Germline V CDR1 and CDR2: MNHEY, SMNVEV (reference sequence). V lost 8 bases to trimming and J lost 5 bases, with 22 bases between them. CDR3 size: 15 residues. The CDR3 protein is CASAEGGHFPDEQYF. CDR3 coding DNA: TGTGCCAGCGCGGAGGGGGGGCATTTCCCAGACGAGCAGTACTTC.

The rearrangement uses TRBV30 and TRBJ2-3; no firm D call. The CDR3 spans 11 residues. CDR1 GTSNPN and CDR2 SVGIG come from the germline V gene (reference sequence). The V and J ends lost 0 bases and 11 bases respectively, with 9 bases between them. This CDR3 reads CAWSVNTQQYF. In nucleotides, the CDR3 is TGTGCCTGGAGTGTTAACACCCAGCAGTATTTT.

The rearrangement joins TRBV19 to TRBJ2-7, with D perhaps matching TRBD2 (6 bases). In germline, CDR1 is LNHDA, CDR2 SQIVND (reference sequence). The CDR3 is made up of 12 amino acids. The V end was cut by 3 bases, the J end by 5 bases, with 8 bases between. The CDR3 region is CASSMEGNEQYF. DNA of the CDR3: TGTGCCAGTAGTATGGAGGGGAACGAGCAGTACTTC.

This clone occurred once. V and J are TRBV19 and TRBJ2-5; 9 nucleotides match TRBD1. Trimming removed 1 base from V and 4 bases from J; junction bases left unmatched: 7. The germline gives CDR1 LNHDA, CDR2 SQIVND (reference sequence). This CDR3 has 16 amino acids. Written as DNA, the CDR3 is TGTGCCAGTAGTATAGTTCCGACAGGGGGGGGAGAGACCCAGTACTTC. Translation: CASSIVPTGGGETQYF.

The V gene is TRBV14, the J gene TRBJ2-1; the D is unclear. There are 12 residues in the CDR3. V dropped 3 bases and J dropped 9 bases, with 9 bases sitting between them. The germline V gene encodes CDR1 SGHDN and CDR2 FVKESK. Here the CDR3 reads CASSHSVGEQFF. The CDR3 DNA is TGTGCCAGCAGCCATTCAGTCGGTGAGCAGTTCTTC.

The V and J genes are TRBV29-1 and TRBJ1-2, with D uncertain. CDR1 SQVTM and CDR2 ANQGSEA come from the germline V gene. The CDR3 is made up of 11 amino acids. Trimming shortened V by 4 bases and J by 2 bases, and 5 bases separated the two germline ends. The CDR3 loop is CSVAQNYGYTF. In DNA form, the CDR3 reads TGCAGCGTTGCACAGAACTATGGCTACACCTTC.

This clone has only one observation. The genes are TRBV9 and TRBJ1-2; no reliable D call. V lost 1 base to trimming and J lost 4 bases, with 14 bases between them. The CDR3 runs 15 residues. The V gene's germline CDR1 is SGDLS and CDR2 YYNGEE. As DNA, the CDR3 is TGTGCCAGCAGCGTATCGGGCGAACCTTTCTATGGCTACACCTTC. It translates to CASSVSGEPFYGYTF.